A single sample gave rise to the 14 T cell receptor beta chains below, sequenced in a study of shared clonotypes between healthy human individuals. Using immunoSEQ multiplex PCR, the repertoire was profiled, and TCRdb retains in-frame clones only, with some absent. The sample has 550,000 to 700,000 clones; around 73% are singletons. Source material: memory CD4+ T cells sorted from blood. Subset specified: CD45RA-negative fraction. Receptors originate from a woman aged 30 to 39 in good health.

This chain links TRBV27 with TRBJ2-2, with 7 positions matching TRBD2. From germline, CDR1 is MNHEY and CDR2 SMNVEV (reference sequence). The ends lost 7 bases at V and 5 bases at J; junction bases unmatched: 13. The CDR3 covers 16 residues. This CDR3 is CASTWVRRGGTGELFF. CDR3 coding DNA: TGTGCCAGCACCTGGGTTCGGCGGGGAGGGACCGGGGAGCTGTTTTTT.

The genes are TRBV7-9 and TRBJ1-4; possibly TRBD1 for D (6 bases). Germline V gene data show CDR1 as SEHNR and CDR2 as FQNEAQ (reference sequence). V was trimmed by 6 bases and J by 7 bases, leaving 18 bases between them. This CDR3 comprises 15 residues. CDR3 amino acids: CASRDSGRGIEKLFF. The DNA of the CDR3 is TGTGCCAGCAGGGACTCGGGCAGGGGTATTGAAAAACTGTTTTTT.

The CDR3 sequence: CASSIVGGSDIDTQYF. CDR3 DNA: TGTGCCAGTAGTATAGTCGGCGGGAGTGATATTGATACGCAGTATTTT. V usage is TRBV19 and J usage is TRBJ2-3; 7 bases align to TRBD2. The junction had 10 bases not matched to a gene; V was cut back by 1 base and J by 6 bases. Germline V CDR1 and CDR2: LNHDA, SQIVND (reference sequence). This CDR3 spans 16 amino acids.

At least ten counts were recorded for this clone. This chain links TRBV14 with TRBJ1-5; D gene unclear. The CDR3 runs to 13 residues. Germline V lookup: CDR1 SGHDN, CDR2 FVKESK. V was pared by 6 bases and J by 6 bases, with 12 bases between. The CDR3 region is CASRHTNRQPQHF. CDR3 sequence (DNA): TGTGCCAGCAGACACACGAACCGTCAGCCCCAGCATTTT.

This clone showed up many times. V is TRBV2 and J is TRBJ2-4, with 11 nucleotides matching TRBD2. Germline lookup yields CDR1 SNHLY and CDR2 FYNNEI. J gave up 2 bases and V 6 bases, and 6 bases lay outside the gene matches. The CDR3 loop spans 16 amino acids. CDR3 in amino acids: CASRQGLAAPKNIQYF. CDR3 coding DNA: TGTGCCAGCAGGCAGGGACTAGCGGCCCCCAAAAACATTCAGTACTTC. Full variable domain (outside the CDR3, taken from reference TRBV2 and TRBJ2-4): EPEVTQTPSHQVTQMGQEVILRCVPISNHLYFYWYRQILGQKVEFLVSFYNNEISEKSEIFDDQFSVERPDGSNFTLKIRSTKLEDSAMYFCASRQGLAAPKNIQYFGAGTRLSVL.

The CDR3 spells CASSETLLAKNIQYF. CDR3 bases: TGTGCCAGCAGTGAAACCCTTCTAGCCAAAAACATTCAGTACTTC. This chain joins TRBV2 and TRBJ2-4; D remains unclear. V was cut by 2 bases and J by 0 bases, with 8 bases left in between. The V gene's germline CDR1 is SNHLY and CDR2 FYNNEI. This CDR3 region has 15 residues. The whole variable domain, remainder taken from reference TRBV2 and TRBJ2-4, is EPEVTQTPSHQVTQMGQEVILRCVPISNHLYFYWYRQILGQKVEFLVSFYNNEISEKSEIFDDQFSVERPDGSNFTLKIRSTKLEDSAMYFCASSETLLAKNIQYFGAGTRLSVL.

The chain links TRBV7-2 to TRBJ2-2, with unresolved D. CDR3 length equals 15 residues. The germline gives CDR1 SGHTA, CDR2 FQGNSA. Trimming removed 5 bases from V and 6 bases from J, with 16 bases in between. CDR3 loop: CASSTRSGGAGELFF. As DNA, the CDR3 is TGTGCCAGCAGCACAAGGTCAGGTGGTGCCGGGGAGCTGTTTTTT.

This clone has a handful of counts. The V and J genes are TRBV4-2 and TRBJ1-5; tentative D call: TRBD1 (6 bases). CDR3 length equals 14 residues. Germline values: CDR1 LGHNA, CDR2 YNFKEQ. V shed 5 bases and J shed 5 bases, with 13 bases lying between them. The CDR3 is CASSSEGEHQPQHF. For the CDR3, the DNA is TGTGCCAGCAGCAGCGAGGGGGAACATCAGCCCCAGCATTTT.

The V call is TRBV11-3, the J call TRBJ2-2; D perhaps matches TRBD2 (6 bases). Looked up from germline, CDR1 is SGHNT and CDR2 is YENEEA. The CDR3 spans 15 residues. Trimming took off 1 base at V and 5 bases at J, with 11 bases between the two ends. The CDR3 loop is CASSLVGGNTGELFF. The CDR3 DNA follows: TGTGCCAGCAGCTTAGTAGGAGGGAATACCGGGGAGCTGTTTTTT.

This chain connects TRBV5-4 to TRBJ2-5; 7 positions match TRBD2. V shed 4 bases, J shed 5 bases, and the junction held 11 bases outside the gene matches. Germline-derived CDR1 and CDR2 are SGHNT and YYREEE (reference sequence). The CDR3 runs 15 residues. The CDR3 DNA sequence: TGTGCCAGCAGCCGCCCCAGCGGGGAAATGGAGACCCAGTACTTC. This gives the protein CASSRPSGEMETQYF.

In its sample, this clone was seen once. The chain uses TRBV5-8 and TRBJ2-5, with D uncertain. Germline V gene sequence: CDR1 SGHTS, CDR2 YDEGEE. Trimming pared 4 bases from V and 4 bases from J, leaving 5 bases between. This CDR3 has 11 amino acids. CDR3 protein: CASSTRETQYF. The CDR3 DNA is TGTGCCAGCAGCACTCGAGAGACCCAGTACTTC.

This sequence joins TRBV4-2 and TRBJ2-7; 7 bases fit TRBD2. This CDR3 is built from 14 residues. Trimming cost V 0 bases and J 7 bases; bases outside gene matches: 6. Germline V gene lookup returns CDR1 LGHNA and CDR2 YNFKEQ. The CDR3 DNA reads TGTGCCAGCAGCCAAGAAGCGGGACGGGCTGAGCAGTACTTC. Its protein is CASSQEAGRAEQYF.

The genes are TRBV9 and TRBJ2-2; no definite D call. This CDR3 has 13 amino acids. From germline, CDR1 is SGDLS and CDR2 YYNGEE. The germline V and J ends were trimmed by 2 bases and 5 bases, with 7 bases remaining between them. This CDR3 reads CASSVRETGELFF. CDR3 bases: TGTGCCAGCAGCGTCCGAGAGACCGGGGAGCTGTTTTTT.

The chain joins TRBV28 to TRBJ1-5; 11 positions match TRBD1. The germline V gene has CDR1 MDHEN and CDR2 SYDVKM. The V gene end was trimmed by 1 base and the J gene end by 6 bases; junction bases not matched to a gene: 5. The CDR3 is made up of 16 amino acids. This chain's CDR3 is CASSLYRTGGSQPQHF. CDR3 nucleotides: TGTGCCAGCAGTTTATATCGGACAGGGGGCTCTCAGCCCCAGCATTTT.